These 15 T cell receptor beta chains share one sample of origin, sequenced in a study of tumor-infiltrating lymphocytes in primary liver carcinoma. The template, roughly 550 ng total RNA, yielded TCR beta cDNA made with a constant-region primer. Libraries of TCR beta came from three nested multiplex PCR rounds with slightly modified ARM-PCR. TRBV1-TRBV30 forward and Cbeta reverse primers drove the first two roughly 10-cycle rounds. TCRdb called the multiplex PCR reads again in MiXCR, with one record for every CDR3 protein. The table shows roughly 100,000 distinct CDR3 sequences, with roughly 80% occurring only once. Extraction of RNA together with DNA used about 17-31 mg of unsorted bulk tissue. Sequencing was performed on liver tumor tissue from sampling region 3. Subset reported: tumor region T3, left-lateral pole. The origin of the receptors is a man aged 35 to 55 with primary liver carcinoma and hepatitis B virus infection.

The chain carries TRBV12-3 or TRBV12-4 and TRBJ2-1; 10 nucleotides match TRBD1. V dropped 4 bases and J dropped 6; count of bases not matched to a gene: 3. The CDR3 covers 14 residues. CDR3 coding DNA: TGTGCCAGCAGTTCGGGACAGGGGAGCAATGAGCAGTTCTTC. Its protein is CASSSGQGSNEQFF.

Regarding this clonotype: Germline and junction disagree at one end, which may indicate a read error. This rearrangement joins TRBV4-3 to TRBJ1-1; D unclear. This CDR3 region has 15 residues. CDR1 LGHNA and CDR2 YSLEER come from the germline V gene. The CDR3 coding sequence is TGCGCCAGTAGCCAAGAGTTCGGGAAAAGAACTGAAGTTTTCTTT. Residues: CASSQEFGKRTEVFF.

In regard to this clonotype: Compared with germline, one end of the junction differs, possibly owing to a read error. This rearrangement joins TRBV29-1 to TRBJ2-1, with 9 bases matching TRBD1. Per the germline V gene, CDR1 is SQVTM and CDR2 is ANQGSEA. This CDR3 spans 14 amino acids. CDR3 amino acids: CGVPGQGTYNEQFF. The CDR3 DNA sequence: TGCGGCGTTCCAGGACAGGGGACCTACAATGAGCAGTTCTTC.

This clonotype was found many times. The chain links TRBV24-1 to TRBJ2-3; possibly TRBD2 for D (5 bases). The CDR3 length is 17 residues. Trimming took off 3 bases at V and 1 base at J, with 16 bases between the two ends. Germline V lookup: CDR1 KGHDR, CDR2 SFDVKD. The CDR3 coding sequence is TGTGCCACCAGTGATCCGGGATCAACCGCGGGCACAGATACGCAGTATTTT. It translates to CATSDPGSTAGTDTQYF.

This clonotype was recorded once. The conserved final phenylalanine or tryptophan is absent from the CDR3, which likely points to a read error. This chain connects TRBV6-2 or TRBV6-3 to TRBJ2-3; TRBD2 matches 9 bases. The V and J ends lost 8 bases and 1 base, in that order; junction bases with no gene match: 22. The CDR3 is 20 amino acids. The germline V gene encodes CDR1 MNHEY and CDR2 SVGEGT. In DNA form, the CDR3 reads TGTGCCAGCCTACTAGGCCCTAGCGGGAACGTCCCCACTGGCACAGATACGCAGTATCTT. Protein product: CASLLGPSGNVPTGTDTQYL.

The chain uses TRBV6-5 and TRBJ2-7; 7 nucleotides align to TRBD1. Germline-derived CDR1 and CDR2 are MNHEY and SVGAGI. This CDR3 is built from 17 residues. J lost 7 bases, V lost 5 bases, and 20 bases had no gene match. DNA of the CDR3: TGTGCCAGCAGTGGTATCACAGGGGCGACTCGACGTTATGAGCAGTACTTC. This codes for CASSGITGATRRYEQYF.

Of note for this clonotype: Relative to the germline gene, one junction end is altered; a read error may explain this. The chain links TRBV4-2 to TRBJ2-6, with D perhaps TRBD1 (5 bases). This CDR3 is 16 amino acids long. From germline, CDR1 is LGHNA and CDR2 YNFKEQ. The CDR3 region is CASSQEASSGAKVLTF. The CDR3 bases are TGTGCCAGCAGCCAAGAGGCAAGCTCTGGGGCCAAGGTCCTGACTTTC.

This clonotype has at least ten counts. The CDR3 is CASSRRRNTEAFF. As DNA, the CDR3 is TGTGCCAGCAGCCGACGAAGGAACACTGAAGCTTTCTTT. The chain carries TRBV5-8 and TRBJ1-1; D is unresolved. This CDR3 spans 13 amino acids. The ends were cut back, 4 bases at V and 1 base at J, with 8 bases in the middle. Germline CDR1 reads SGHTS; CDR2 reads YDEGEE.

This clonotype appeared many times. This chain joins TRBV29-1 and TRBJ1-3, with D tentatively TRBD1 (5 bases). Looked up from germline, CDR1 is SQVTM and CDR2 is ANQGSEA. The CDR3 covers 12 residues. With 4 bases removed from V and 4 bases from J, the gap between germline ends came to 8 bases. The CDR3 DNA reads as TGCAGCGTTGTGGCAGGGGGAAACACCATATATTTT. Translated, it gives CSVVAGGNTIYF.

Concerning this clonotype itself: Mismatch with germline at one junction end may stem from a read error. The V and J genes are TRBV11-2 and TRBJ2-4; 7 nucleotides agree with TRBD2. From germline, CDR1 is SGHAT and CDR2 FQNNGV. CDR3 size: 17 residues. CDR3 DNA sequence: TGTGCCAGCAGTTTAGATACCAGCGGGATTGCCAAAAACATTCGGTACTTC. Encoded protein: CASSLDTSGIAKNIRYF.

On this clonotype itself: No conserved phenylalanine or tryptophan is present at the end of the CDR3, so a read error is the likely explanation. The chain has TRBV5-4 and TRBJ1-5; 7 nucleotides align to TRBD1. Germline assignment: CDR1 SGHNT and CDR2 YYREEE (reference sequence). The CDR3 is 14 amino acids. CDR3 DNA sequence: TGTGCCAGCAGTCTAGGGGGCGTCGATCATCCCCAGCATGTT. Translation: CASSLGGVDHPQHV.

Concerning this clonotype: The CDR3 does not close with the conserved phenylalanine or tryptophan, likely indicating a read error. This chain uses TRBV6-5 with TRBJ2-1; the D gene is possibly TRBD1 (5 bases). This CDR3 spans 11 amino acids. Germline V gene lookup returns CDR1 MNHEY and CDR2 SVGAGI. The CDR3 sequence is CASSQGREQFI. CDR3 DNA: TGTGCTAGCAGTCAGGGCCGGGAGCAGTTCATC.

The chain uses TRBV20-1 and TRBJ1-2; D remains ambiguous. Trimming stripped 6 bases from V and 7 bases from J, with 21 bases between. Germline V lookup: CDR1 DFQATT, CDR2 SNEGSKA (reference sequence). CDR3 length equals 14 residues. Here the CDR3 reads CSASPQAGYVGYTF. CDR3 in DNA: TGCAGTGCCAGCCCCCAGGCAGGTTATGTTGGCTACACCTTC.

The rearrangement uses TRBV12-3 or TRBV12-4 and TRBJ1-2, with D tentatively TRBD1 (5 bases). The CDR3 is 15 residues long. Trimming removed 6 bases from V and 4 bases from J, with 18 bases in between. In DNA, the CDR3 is TGTGCCAGCAGATCCGGACATGAGATTGGCTATGGCTACACCTTC. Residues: CASRSGHEIGYGYTF.

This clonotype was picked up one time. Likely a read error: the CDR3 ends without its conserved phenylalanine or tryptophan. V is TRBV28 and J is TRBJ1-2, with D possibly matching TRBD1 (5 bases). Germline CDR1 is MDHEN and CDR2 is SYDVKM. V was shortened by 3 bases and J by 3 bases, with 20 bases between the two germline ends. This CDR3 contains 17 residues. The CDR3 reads CASSFAGTGIPYYGYTI. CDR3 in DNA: TGTGCCAGCAGTTTCGCCGGGACGGGGATTCCCTACTATGGCTACACCATC.